This T cell receptor beta chain was found in a study of monozygotic twins with cystic fibrosis. Regarding the study as a whole: No link emerged between shared CDR3 counts and age, concordance or severity. Co-twins had the most similar V usage for 13 of 16 pairs, J for 8. Monozygotic CF twins shared more identical nucleotide clonotypes than unrelated patients.

The table came from immunoSEQ multiplex PCR; TCRdb's copy has only in-frame clones and leaves some out. The sample contains 30,000 to 35,000 clones, approximately 67% of which appear only once. Germline CDR1 and CDR2: LGHNA and YSLEER. The CDR3 consists of 15 residues. The ends lost 0 bases at V and 0 bases at J; junction bases unmatched: 2. This clone was observed a handful of times. Its specificity is unknown. The sample comprised blood. The chain has TRBV4-3 and TRBJ2-7; 7 bases match TRBD1. This sequence was found in a girl between 10 and 17 years old with cystic fibrosis. The CDR3 spells CASSQEGGFSYEQYF. As DNA, the CDR3 is TGCGCCAGCAGCCAAGAAGGGGGCTTCTCCTACGAGCAGTACTTC.